The entry below describes one TCR beta chain. Its cognate antigen is unknown. With 2 bases clipped from V and 7 bases from J, the junction kept 7 bases outside the gene matches. CDR1 is MDHEN and CDR2 is SYDVKM in the germline V gene. The CDR3 length is 14 residues. These data come from a study of cytomegalovirus exposure and HLA in healthy donors. The study's findings and limits: Later on, a genetic analysis was performed. It linked a missense variant in DCLRE1C with V- and J-gene trimming of TCR beta. In a later analysis, at a false discovery rate of 0.05, roughly 17,000 TCR beta sequences were associated with HLA alleles. Reported performance of the classifier showed diagnosis of cytomegalovirus status with high specificity and sensitivity.

Researchers ran the PCR with 60 Vbeta and 13 Jbeta primers. Measured with immunoSEQ multiplex PCR; TCRdb has only the in-frame clones, and not every one. The data show roughly 150,000 clones, 70% to 80% seen once. The chain employs TRBV28 and TRBJ1-2, with TRBD1 matching over 7 bases. Sequences were obtained from PBMCs. The clonotype originates from a woman in her thirties or forties in good health and CMV-seronegative. The CDR3 DNA follows: TGTGCCAGCAGTTTAGTAGACAGGGTGTTTGGCTACACCTTC. Its translation: CASSLVDRVFGYTF.